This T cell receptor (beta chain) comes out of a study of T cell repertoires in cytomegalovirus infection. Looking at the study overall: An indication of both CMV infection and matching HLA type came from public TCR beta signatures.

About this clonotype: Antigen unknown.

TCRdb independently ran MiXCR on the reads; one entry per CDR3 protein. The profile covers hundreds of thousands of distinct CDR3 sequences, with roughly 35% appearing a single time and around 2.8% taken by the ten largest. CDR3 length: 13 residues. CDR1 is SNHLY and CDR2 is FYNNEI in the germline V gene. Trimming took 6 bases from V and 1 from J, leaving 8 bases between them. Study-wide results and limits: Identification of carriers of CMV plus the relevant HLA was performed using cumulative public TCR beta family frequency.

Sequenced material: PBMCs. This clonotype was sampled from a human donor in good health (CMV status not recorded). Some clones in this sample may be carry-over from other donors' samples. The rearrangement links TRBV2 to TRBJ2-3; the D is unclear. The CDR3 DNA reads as TGTGCCAGCAGCCAAATCCGCACAGATACGCAGTATTTT. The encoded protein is CASSQIRTDTQYF.